This T cell receptor (beta chain) stems from a study of blood T cell repertoires in COVID-19. Study context: T cells, B-cell-depleted T cells, or PBMCs provided the cDNA or gDNA that served as material.

Assay used: immunoSEQ multiplex PCR; TCRdb lists only in-frame clones, some missing. The sample lists about 70,000 clones; more than 75% were seen once. The clonotype originates from a man aged 50 to 60 with acute or convalescent COVID-19. Sequencing was performed on peripheral blood.

Here the CDR3 reads CAIRGGSYGEQFF. As DNA, the CDR3 is TGTGCCATCAGGGGCGGGAGCTATGGTGAGCAGTTCTTC. The chain carries TRBV10-3 and TRBJ2-1; 7 nucleotides match TRBD2. The germline V gene encodes CDR1 ENHRY and CDR2 SYGVKD. Trimming removed 6 bases from V and 9 bases from J; junction bases left unmatched: 8. This CDR3 has 13 residues.